This TCR beta chain was sequenced for a study of identical twins. MiXCR was run by TCRdb on the 5' RACE reads, yielding one entry per CDR3 protein. This table holds some 250,000 distinct CDR3 sequences, 6.5% to 8% found once. The germline V gene has CDR1 ENHRY and CDR2 SYGVKD. V was trimmed by 0 bases and J by 2 bases, leaving 7 bases between them. The CDR3 contains 14 residues. The same data also contributed to another study, on T cells expressing NK-cell markers.

This chain connects TRBV10-3 to TRBJ1-2; D is uncertain. The TCR sequence derives from a woman aged 18 to 35 in good health. The specimen sequenced was CD8+ T cells sorted from blood. The CDR3 sequence: CAISESEKNYGYTF. The DNA for the CDR3 is TGTGCCATCAGTGAGTCGGAGAAGAACTATGGCTACACCTTC.